These 5 T cell receptor beta chains were sequenced from one sample in a study of shared clonotypes between healthy human individuals. Clones were read by immunoSEQ multiplex PCR, and TCRdb kept only the in-frame ones, dropping some. The sample lists roughly 2,300,000 clones, 92% occurring once. Sequences were obtained from naive CD4+ T cells from PBMCs. The subset is: CD45RA+ positively selected. These receptors were collected from a man between 18 and 35 years old in good health. Some clones in this sample may be carry-over from other donors' samples.

CDR3 sequence: CASSSNPTGSSNQPQHF. CDR3 sequence (DNA): TGTGCCAGCAGCTCTAATCCGACAGGGAGTAGCAATCAGCCCCAGCATTTT. This chain uses TRBV5-4 with TRBJ1-5; 7 nucleotides line up with TRBD1. J gave up 0 bases and V 3 bases, and 9 bases lay outside the gene matches. Germline CDR1 is SGHNT and CDR2 is YYREEE (reference sequence). The CDR3 is made up of 17 amino acids.

This sequence joins TRBV4-2 and TRBJ2-7; 8 nucleotides line up with TRBD2. V shed 2 bases and J 9 bases; nucleotides not matched to a gene: 3. Per germline, CDR1 LGHNA and CDR2 YNFKEQ. The CDR3 runs 12 residues. CDR3 in DNA: TGTGCCAGCAGCCAAACGGGGGGGACGCAGTACTTC. Protein: CASSQTGGTQYF.

The chain combines TRBV2 with TRBJ1-1; possibly TRBD1 for D (5 bases). CDR3 length: 14 amino acids. V was clipped by 6 bases and J by 0 bases, with 11 bases between them. Germline assignment: CDR1 SNHLY and CDR2 FYNNEI. The DNA for the CDR3 is TGTGCCAGCAGCCCGGGACGGCTGAACACTGAAGCTTTCTTT. Translated, it gives CASSPGRLNTEAFF. Full variable domain (remainder filled in from reference TRBV2 and TRBJ1-1): EPEVTQTPSHQVTQMGQEVILRCVPISNHLYFYWYRQILGQKVEFLVSFYNNEISEKSEIFDDQFSVERPDGSNFTLKIRSTKLEDSAMYFCASSPGRLNTEAFFGQGTRLTVV.

V is TRBV2 and J is TRBJ1-1, with 9 nucleotides matching TRBD1. This CDR3 spans 15 amino acids. Trimming took 9 bases from V and 3 from J; bases not matched to a gene: 11. CDR1 SNHLY and CDR2 FYNNEI come from the germline V gene. CDR3 sequence (DNA): TGTGCCAGAGACAGGGGGGTTGCGAGAGACACTGAAGCTTTCTTT. Encoded protein: CARDRGVARDTEAFF.

The chain carries TRBV11-2 and TRBJ2-7, with D maybe TRBD1 (5 bases). V gave up 3 bases and J gave up 1 base, with 7 bases separating them. This CDR3 is built from 13 residues. Germline V CDR1 and CDR2: SGHAT, FQNNGV. CDR3 sequence (DNA): TGTGCCAGCAGCTTTGACAGTTCCTACGAGCAGTACTTC. It encodes CASSFDSSYEQYF.